The clone carrying this T cell receptor beta chain was seen a handful of times. What it binds is unknown. Through a sample-barcoded 5' primer and a J-beta primer mix, a second PCR was run for roughly 6 to 11 cycles. In TCRdb, the 5' RACE reads were re-called with MiXCR into one record per CDR3 protein. The sample has some 880,000 distinct CDR3 sequences; approximately 35% are singletons. The sample originates from a study of blood T cells in healthy people across ages. Whole-study results and caveats: A greater number of naive CD4+ cells and higher diversity distinguished long-lived donors from aged donors.

For every donor, a draw yielded around 10 milliliters of peripheral blood. Looked up from germline, CDR1 is KGHDR and CDR2 is SFDVKD. The CDR3 loop spans 20 amino acids. Sequenced sample: blood. This TCR was sampled from a man aged 18 to 29 in good health. The chain combines TRBV24-1 with TRBJ2-1, with TRBD2 matching 14 bases. The end of the DNA aligns better with TRBJ2-7, so the J call may be wrong. The DNA of the CDR3 is TGTGCCACCAGTCCGCGGCCCGGGACTAGCGGGGGACTCTCCTATAATGAGCAGTACTTC. It is translated as CATSPRPGTSGGLSYNEQYF.